What follows are 4 T cell receptor beta chains derived from one specimen sequenced in a study of a mutant IDH1 vaccine in newly diagnosed glioma. Some clones are missing from TCRdb's copy, which holds only in-frame ones; the method was immunoSEQ multiplex PCR. The repertoire holds around 31,000 clones, with around 60% as singletons. Time point described: week 5, during vaccination. Topical imiquimod was applied with each vaccine dose, which held 300 ug of mutant IDH1 20-mer peptide. Their antigen targets remain unknown. The input for sequencing was PBMCs, taken from a glioma patient whose treatment included an IDH1 peptide vaccine. These receptors were taken from a woman aged 18-29 years with glioma.

The rearrangement joins TRBV12-5 to TRBJ1-1; D uncertain. Trimming removed 0 bases from V and 0 bases from J, with 8 bases in between. The germline CDR1 and CDR2 sequences are LGHNT and FRNRAP. The CDR3 sequence is 15 residues long. The CDR3 is CASGLVRPVNTEAFF. The CDR3 nucleotides are TGTGCTAGTGGTTTGGTACGGCCAGTGAACACTGAAGCTTTCTTT.

This clone has a handful of counts. The gene calls are TRBV5-6 and TRBJ1-1; D might be TRBD1 (6 bases). Trimming took off 0 bases at V and 2 bases at J, with 14 bases between the two ends. Germline CDR1 reads SGHDT; CDR2 reads YYEEEE. This CDR3 has 16 residues. CDR3 amino acids: CASSLGTALLNTEAFF. CDR3 nucleotide sequence: TGTGCCAGCAGCTTGGGGACAGCCCTCCTCAACACTGAAGCTTTCTTT.

This clone turned up a few times. This chain links TRBV4-1 with TRBJ2-2; tentatively, D is TRBD1 (6 bases). Trimming removed 1 base from V and 0 bases from J, with 12 bases in between. Germline assignment: CDR1 MGHRA and CDR2 YSYEKL. The CDR3 is made up of 17 amino acids. The CDR3 loop is CASSQGGPGTNTGELFF. CDR3 bases: TGCGCCAGCAGCCAAGGGGGGCCGGGAACGAACACCGGGGAGCTGTTTTTT.

The chain joins TRBV6-1 to TRBJ2-7; TRBD1 aligns across 10 bases. Germline-derived CDR1 and CDR2 are MNHNS and SASEGT. J gave up 6 bases and V 10 bases, and 9 bases lay outside the gene matches. The CDR3 runs 13 residues. The CDR3 DNA reads as TGTGCCACCCGGAGACAGGGGGCCCGCGAGCAGTACTTC. It encodes CATRRQGAREQYF.